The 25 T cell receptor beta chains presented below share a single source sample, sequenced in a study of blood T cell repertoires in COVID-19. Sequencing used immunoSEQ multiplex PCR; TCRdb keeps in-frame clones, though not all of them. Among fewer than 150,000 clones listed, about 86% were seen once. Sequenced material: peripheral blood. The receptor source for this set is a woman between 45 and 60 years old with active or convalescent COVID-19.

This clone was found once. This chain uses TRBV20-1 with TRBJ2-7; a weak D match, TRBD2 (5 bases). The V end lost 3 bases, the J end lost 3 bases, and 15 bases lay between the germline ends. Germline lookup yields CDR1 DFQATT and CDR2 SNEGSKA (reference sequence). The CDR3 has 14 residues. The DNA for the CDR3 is TGCAGTGCTAGTACCGGGTCGCGGGTCTACGAGCAGTACTTC. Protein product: CSASTGSRVYEQYF.

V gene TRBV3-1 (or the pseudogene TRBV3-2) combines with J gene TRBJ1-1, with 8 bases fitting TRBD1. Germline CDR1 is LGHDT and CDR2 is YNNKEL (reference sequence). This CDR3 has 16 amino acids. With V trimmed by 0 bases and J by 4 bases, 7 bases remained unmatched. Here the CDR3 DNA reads TGTGCCAGCAGCCAAGACCGGACAGGGAAGAGCACTGAAGCTTTCTTT. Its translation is CASSQDRTGKSTEAFF.

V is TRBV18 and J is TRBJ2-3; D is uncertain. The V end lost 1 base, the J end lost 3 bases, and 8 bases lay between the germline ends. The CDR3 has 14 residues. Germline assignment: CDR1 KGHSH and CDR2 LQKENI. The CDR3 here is CASSPQESTDTQYF. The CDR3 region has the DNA TGTGCCAGCTCACCACAGGAGTCTACAGATACGCAGTATTTT.

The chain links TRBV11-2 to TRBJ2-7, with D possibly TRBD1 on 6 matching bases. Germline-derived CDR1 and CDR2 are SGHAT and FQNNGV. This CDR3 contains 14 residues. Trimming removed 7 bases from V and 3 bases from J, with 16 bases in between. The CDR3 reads CASTDWTVSYEQYF. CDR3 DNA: TGTGCCAGCACGGATTGGACAGTTAGCTACGAGCAGTACTTC.

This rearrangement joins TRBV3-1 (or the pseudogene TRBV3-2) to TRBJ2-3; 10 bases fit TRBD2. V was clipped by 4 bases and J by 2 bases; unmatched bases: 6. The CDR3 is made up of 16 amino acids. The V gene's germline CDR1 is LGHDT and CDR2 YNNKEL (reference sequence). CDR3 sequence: CASSPGLAKFTDTQYF. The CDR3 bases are TGTGCCAGCAGCCCGGGACTAGCGAAGTTCACAGATACGCAGTATTTT.

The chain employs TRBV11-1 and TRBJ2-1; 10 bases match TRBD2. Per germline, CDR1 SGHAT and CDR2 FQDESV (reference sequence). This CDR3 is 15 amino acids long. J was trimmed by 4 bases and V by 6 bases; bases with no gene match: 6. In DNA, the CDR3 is TGTGCCAGCAGGTCTAGCGGGAGCGAGTACAATGAGCAGTTCTTC. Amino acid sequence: CASRSSGSEYNEQFF.

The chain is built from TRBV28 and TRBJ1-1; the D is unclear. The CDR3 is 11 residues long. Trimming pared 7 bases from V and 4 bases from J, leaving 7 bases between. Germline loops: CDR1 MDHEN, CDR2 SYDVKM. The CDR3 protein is CASTSGTEAFF. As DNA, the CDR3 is TGTGCCAGCACGAGTGGCACTGAAGCTTTCTTT. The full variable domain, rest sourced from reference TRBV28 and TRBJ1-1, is DVKVTQSSRYLVKRTGEKVFLECVQDMDHENMFWYRQDPGLGLRLIYFSYDVKMKEKGDIPEGYSVSREKKERFSLILESASTNQTSMYLCASTSGTEAFFGQGTRLTVV.

DNA for the CDR3: TGTGCCAGCAGCTTTTTCCGGGACAGGGGGAATGAGCAGTTCTTC. This translates into CASSFFRDRGNEQFF. V gene TRBV7-2 combines with J gene TRBJ2-1; TRBD1 matches at 11 bases. The V gene's germline CDR1 is SGHTA and CDR2 FQGNSA. This CDR3 comprises 15 residues. V lost 3 bases to trimming and J lost 7 bases; unmatched junction nucleotides: 5. The whole variable domain, remainder taken from reference TRBV7-2 and TRBJ2-1, is GAGVSQSPSNKVTEKGKDVELRCDPISGHTALYWYRQSLGQGLEFLIYFQGNSAPDKSGLPSDRFSAERTGGSVSTLTIQRTQQEDSAVYLCASSFFRDRGNEQFFGPGTRLTVL.

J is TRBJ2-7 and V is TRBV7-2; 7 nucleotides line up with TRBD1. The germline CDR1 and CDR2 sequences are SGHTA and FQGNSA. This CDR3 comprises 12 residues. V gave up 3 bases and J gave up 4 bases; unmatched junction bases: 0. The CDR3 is CASSLTGYEQYF. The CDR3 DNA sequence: TGTGCCAGCAGCTTGACAGGGTACGAGCAGTACTTC.

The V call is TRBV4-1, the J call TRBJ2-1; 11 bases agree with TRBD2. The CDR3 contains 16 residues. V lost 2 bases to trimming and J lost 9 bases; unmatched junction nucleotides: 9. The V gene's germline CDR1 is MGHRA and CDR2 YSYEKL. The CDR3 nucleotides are TGCGCCAGCAGCCAAACAACTAGCGGGAGTTTTTCTGAGCAGTTCTTC. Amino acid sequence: CASSQTTSGSFSEQFF.

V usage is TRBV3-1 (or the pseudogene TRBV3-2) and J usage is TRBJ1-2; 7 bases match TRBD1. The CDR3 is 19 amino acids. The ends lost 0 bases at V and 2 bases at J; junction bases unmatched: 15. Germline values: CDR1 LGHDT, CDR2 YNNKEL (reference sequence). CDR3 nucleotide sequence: TGTGCCAGCAGCCAAGAGGGCAGGGGGACGACTATGGGAAACTATGGCTACACCTTC. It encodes CASSQEGRGTTMGNYGYTF.

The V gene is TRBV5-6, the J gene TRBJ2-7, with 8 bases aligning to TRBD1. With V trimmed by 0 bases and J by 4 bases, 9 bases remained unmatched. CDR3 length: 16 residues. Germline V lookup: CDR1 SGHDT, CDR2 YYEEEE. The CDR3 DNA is TGTGCCAGCAGCTTGGTAAGGACAGGGAGGTTTTACGAGCAGTACTTC. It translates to CASSLVRTGRFYEQYF. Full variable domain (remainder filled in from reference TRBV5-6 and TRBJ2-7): DAGVTQSPTHLIKTRGQQVTLRCSPKSGHDTVSWYQQALGQGPQFIFQYYEEEERQRGNFPDRFSGHQFPNYSSELNVNALLLGDSALYLCASSLVRTGRFYEQYFGPGTRLTVT.

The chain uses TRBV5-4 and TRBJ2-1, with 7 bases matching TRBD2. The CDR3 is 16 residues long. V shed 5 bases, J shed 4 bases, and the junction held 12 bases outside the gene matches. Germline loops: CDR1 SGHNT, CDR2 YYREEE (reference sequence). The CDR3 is CASSLTRGGRYNEQFF. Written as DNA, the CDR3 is TGTGCCAGCAGTCTCACCCGGGGAGGGAGGTACAATGAGCAGTTCTTC.

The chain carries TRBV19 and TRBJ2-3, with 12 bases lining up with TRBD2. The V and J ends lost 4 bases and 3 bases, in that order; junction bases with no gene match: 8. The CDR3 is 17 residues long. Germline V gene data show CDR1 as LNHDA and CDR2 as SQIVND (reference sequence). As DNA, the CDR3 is TGTGCCAGTAGTAGGCCCGGACTAGCGGGATGGACAGATACGCAGTATTTT. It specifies CASSRPGLAGWTDTQYF. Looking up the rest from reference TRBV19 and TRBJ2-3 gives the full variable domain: DGGITQSPKYLFRKEGQNVTLSCEQNLNHDAMYWYRQDPGQGLRLIYYSQIVNDFQKGDIAEGYSVSREKKESFPLTVTSAQKNPTAFYLCASSRPGLAGWTDTQYFGPGTRLTVL.

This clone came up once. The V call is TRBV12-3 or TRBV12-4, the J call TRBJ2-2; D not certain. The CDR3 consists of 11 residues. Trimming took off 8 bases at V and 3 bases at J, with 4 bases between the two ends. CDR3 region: CASEDTGELFF. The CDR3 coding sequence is TGTGCCAGCGAGGACACCGGGGAGCTGTTTTTT.

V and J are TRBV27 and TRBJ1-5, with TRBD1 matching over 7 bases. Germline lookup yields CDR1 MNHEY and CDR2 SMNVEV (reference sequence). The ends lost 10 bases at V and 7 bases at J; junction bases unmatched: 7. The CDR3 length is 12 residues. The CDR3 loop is CATGGRGQPQHF. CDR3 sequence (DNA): TGTGCCACAGGGGGACGTGGGCAGCCCCAGCATTTT.

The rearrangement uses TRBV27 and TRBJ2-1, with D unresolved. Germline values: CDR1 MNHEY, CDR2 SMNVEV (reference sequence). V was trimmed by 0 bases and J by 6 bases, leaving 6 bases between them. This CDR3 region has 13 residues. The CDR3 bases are TGTGCCAGCAGTTTATCCCTAGGCAATGAGCAGTTCTTC. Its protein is CASSLSLGNEQFF.

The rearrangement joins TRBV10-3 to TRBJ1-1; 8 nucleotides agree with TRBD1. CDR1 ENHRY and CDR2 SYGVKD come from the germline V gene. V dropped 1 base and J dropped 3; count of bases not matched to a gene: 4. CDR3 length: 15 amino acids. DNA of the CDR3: TGTGCCATCAGTGAGTTTTCAGGGGGCGACACTGAAGCTTTCTTT. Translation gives CAISEFSGGDTEAFF.

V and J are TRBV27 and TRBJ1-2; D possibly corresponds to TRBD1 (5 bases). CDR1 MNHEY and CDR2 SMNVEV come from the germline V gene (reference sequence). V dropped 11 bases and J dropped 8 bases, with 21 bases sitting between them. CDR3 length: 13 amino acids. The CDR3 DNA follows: TGTGCCTCCAAAGGAGACAGAGAGAGAGGCTACACCTTC. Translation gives CASKGDRERGYTF.

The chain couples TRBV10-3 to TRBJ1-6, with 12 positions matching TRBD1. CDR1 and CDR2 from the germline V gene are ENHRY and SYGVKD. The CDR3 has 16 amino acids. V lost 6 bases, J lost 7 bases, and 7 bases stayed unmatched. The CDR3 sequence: CAISKGTGGANSPLHF. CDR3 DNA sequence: TGTGCCATCAGCAAGGGGACAGGGGGCGCGAATTCACCCCTCCACTTT.

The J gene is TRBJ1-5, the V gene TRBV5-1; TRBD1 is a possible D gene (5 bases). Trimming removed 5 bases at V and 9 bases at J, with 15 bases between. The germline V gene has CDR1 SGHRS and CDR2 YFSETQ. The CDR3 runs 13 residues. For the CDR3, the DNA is TGCGCCAGCAGAGGGGAGGGTGGCACGCCCCAGCATTTT. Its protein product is CASRGEGGTPQHF.

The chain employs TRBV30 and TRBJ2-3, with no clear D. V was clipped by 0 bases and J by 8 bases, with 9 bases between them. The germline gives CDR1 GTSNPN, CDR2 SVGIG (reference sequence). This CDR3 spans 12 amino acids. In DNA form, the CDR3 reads TGTGCCTGGAGTGTGACTGTGTCTACGCAGTATTTT. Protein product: CAWSVTVSTQYF.

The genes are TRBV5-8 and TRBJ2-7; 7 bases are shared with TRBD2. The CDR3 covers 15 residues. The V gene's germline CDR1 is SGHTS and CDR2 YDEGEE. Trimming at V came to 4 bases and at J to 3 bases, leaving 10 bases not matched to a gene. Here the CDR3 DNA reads TGTGCCAGCAGCCGATCTTGGGAGGGGATCTACGAGCAGTACTTC. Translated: CASSRSWEGIYEQYF.

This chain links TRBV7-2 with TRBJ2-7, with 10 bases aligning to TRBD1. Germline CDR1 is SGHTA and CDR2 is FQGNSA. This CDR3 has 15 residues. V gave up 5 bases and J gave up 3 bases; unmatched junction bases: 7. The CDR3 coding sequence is TGTGCCAGCAGCGCCGGGACAGGGGATCTCTACGAGCAGTACTTC. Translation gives CASSAGTGDLYEQYF.

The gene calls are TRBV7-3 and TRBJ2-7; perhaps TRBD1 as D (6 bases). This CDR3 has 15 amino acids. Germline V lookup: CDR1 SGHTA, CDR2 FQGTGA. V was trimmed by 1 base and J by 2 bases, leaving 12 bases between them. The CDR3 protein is CASSLNAGETYEQYF. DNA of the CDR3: TGTGCCAGCAGCTTAAATGCAGGGGAGACCTACGAGCAGTACTTC.